This TCR beta chain was identified in a study of cytomegalovirus exposure and HLA in healthy donors. Primers: 60 Vbeta forward and 13 Jbeta reverse. The protocol was immunoSEQ multiplex PCR, while the TCRdb copy is restricted to in-frame clones and leaves out a portion. The sample lists some 160,000 clones; around three quarters were seen once. CDR3 size: 15 residues. Germline trimming cut 5 bases from V and 6 bases from J; bases unmatched to any gene: 8. The V gene's germline CDR1 is MGHDK and CDR2 SYGVNS. The chain carries TRBV25-1 and TRBJ1-2, with 11 bases lining up with TRBD1. This sequence originates from a woman between 25 and 40 years old in good health and CMV-seronegative. The sample comprised PBMCs. CDR3 DNA: TGTGCCAGCAGTCCGGACAGGGGGCGTTGGGATGGCTACACCTTC. Translating gives CASSPDRGRWDGYTF.